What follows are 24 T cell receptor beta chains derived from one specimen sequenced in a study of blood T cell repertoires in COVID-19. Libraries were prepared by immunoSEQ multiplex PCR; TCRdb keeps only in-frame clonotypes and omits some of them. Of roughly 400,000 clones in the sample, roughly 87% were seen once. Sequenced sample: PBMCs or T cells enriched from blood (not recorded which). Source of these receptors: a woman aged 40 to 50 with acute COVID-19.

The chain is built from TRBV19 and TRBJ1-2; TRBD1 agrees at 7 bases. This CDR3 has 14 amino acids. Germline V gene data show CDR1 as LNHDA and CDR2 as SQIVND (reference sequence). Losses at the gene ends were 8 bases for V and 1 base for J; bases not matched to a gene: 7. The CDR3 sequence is CASSSQGNNYGYTF. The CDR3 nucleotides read TGTGCCAGTTCATCACAGGGGAATAACTATGGCTACACCTTC.

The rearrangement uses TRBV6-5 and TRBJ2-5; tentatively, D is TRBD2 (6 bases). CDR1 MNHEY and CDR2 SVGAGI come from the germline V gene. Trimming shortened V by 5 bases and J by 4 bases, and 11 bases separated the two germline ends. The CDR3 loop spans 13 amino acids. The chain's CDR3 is CASSRLVGETQYF. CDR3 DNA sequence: TGTGCCAGCAGTAGACTAGTTGGAGAGACCCAGTACTTC.

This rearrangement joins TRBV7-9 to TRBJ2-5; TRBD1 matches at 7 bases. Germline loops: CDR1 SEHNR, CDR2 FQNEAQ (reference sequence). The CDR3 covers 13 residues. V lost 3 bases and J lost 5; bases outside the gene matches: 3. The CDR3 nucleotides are TGTGCCAGCAGCTTGGGACAGTGGGAGACCCAGTACTTC. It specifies CASSLGQWETQYF.

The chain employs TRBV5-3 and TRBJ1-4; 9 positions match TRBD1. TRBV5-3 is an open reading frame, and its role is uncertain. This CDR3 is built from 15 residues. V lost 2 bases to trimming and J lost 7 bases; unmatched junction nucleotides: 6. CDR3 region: CARSLRDREGEKLFF. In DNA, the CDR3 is TGTGCCAGAAGCTTAAGGGACAGGGAAGGTGAAAAACTGTTTTTT.

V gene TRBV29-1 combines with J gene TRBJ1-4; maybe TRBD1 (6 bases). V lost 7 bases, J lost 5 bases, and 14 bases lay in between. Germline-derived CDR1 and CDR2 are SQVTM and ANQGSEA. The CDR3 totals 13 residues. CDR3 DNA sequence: TGCAGCGCTTTAGACAGGCCGAATGAAAAACTGTTTTTT. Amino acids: CSALDRPNEKLFF.

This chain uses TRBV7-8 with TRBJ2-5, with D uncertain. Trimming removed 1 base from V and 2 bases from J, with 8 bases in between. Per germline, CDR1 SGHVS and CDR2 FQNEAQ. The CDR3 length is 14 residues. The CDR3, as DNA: TGTGCCAGCAGCTTAGATCGCAGACAAGAGACCCAGTACTTC. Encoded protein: CASSLDRRQETQYF.

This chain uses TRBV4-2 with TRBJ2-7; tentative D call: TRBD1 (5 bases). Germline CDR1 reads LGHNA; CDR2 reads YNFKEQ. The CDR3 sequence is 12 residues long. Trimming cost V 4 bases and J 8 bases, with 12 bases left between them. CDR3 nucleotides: TGTGCCAGCAGCCTACAGGCTACGAAGCAGTACTTC. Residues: CASSLQATKQYF.

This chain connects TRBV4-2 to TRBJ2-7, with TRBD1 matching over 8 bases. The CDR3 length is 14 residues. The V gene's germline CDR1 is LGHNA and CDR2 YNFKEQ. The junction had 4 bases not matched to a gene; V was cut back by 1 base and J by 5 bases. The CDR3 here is CASSQGTGSDEQYF. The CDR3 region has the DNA TGTGCCAGCAGCCAAGGGACAGGGAGCGACGAGCAGTACTTC.

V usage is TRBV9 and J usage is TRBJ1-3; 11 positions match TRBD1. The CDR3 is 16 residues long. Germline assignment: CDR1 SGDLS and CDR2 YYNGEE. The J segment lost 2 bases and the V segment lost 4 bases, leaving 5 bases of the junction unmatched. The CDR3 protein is CASSPRDRGTGNTIYF. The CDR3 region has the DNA TGTGCCAGCAGCCCGAGGGACAGGGGGACTGGAAACACCATATATTTT.

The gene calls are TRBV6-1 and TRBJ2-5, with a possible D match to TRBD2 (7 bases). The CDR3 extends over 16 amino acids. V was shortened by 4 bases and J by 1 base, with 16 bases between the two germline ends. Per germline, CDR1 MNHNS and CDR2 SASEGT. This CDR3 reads CASSGGSGGAQETQYF. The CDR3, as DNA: TGTGCCAGCAGTGGCGGAAGTGGGGGGGCCCAAGAGACCCAGTACTTC.

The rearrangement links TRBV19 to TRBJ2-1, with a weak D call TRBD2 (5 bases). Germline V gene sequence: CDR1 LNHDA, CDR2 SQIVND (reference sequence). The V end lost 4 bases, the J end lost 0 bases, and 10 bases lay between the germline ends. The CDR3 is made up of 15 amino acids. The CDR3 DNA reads TGTGCCAGTAGTACGACGGGGAGCTCCTACAATGAGCAGTTCTTC. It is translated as CASSTTGSSYNEQFF.

The CDR3 coding sequence is TGTGCCAGTAGCAAACGGGACAGATGGGATGAAAAACTGTTTTTT. This encodes CASSKRDRWDEKLFF. The chain couples TRBV19 to TRBJ1-4; 7 bases fit TRBD1. CDR3 length: 15 residues. V dropped 6 bases and J dropped 6; count of bases not matched to a gene: 10. CDR1 is LNHDA, CDR2 SQIVND, per germline (reference sequence).

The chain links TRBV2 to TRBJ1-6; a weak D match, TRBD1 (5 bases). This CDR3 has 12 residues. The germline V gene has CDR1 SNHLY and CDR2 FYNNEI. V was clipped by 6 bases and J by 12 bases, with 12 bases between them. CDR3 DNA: TGTGCCAGCAGGGGGCAAATGGAACCCCTCCACTTT. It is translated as CASRGQMEPLHF.

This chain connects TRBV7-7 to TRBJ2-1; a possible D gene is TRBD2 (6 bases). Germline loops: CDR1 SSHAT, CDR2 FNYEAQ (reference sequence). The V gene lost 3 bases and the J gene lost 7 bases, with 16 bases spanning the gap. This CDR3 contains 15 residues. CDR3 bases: TGTGCCAGCAGCTTTGGGGAGGAGGGAAGGAATGAGCAGTTCTTC. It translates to CASSFGEEGRNEQFF. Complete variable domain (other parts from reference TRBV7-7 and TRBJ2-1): GAGVSQSPRYKVTKRGQDVTLRCDPISSHATLYWYQQALGQGPEFLTYFNYEAQPDKSGLPSDRFSAERPEGSISTLTIQRTEQRDSAMYRCASSFGEEGRNEQFFGPGTRLTVL.

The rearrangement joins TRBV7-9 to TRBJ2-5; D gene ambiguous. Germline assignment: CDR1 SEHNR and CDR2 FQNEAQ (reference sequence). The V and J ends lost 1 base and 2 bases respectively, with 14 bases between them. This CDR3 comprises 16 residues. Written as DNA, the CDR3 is TGTGCCAGCAGCTTAGTGGTTGGAACAGAGCAAGAGACCCAGTACTTC. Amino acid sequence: CASSLVVGTEQETQYF. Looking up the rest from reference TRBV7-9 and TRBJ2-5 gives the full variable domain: DTGVSQNPRHKITKRGQNVTFRCDPISEHNRLYWYRQTLGQGPEFLTYFQNEAQLEKSRLLSDRFSAERPKGSFSTLEIQRTEQGDSAMYLCASSLVVGTEQETQYFGPGTRLLVL.

The CDR3 is CASSEARTNSPLHF. In DNA form, the CDR3 reads TGTGCCAGCAGTGAAGCGAGGACAAATTCACCCCTCCACTTT. The rearrangement joins TRBV2 to TRBJ1-6; TRBD1 might be the D (5 bases). Trimming cost V 0 bases and J 7 bases, with 7 bases left between them. Looked up from germline, CDR1 is SNHLY and CDR2 is FYNNEI. CDR3 length: 14 residues.

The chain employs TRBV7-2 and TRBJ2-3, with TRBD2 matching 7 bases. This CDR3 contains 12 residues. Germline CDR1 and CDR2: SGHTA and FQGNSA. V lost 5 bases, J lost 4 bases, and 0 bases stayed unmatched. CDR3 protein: CASSGGADTQYF. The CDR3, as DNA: TGTGCCAGCAGCGGGGGGGCAGATACGCAGTATTTT.

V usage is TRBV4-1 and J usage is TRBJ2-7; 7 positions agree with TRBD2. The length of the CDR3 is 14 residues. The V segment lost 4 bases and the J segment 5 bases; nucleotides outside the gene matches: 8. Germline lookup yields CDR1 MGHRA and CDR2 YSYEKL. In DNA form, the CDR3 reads TGCGCCAGCAGCCGTCGAGAAGCGGGGAACGAGCAGTACTTC. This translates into CASSRREAGNEQYF.

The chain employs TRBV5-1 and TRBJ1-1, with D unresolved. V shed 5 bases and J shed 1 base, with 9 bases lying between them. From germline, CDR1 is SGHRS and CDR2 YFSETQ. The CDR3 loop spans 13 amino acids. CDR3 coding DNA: TGCGCCAGCAGAATGACGGGGAACACTGAAGCTTTCTTT. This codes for CASRMTGNTEAFF.

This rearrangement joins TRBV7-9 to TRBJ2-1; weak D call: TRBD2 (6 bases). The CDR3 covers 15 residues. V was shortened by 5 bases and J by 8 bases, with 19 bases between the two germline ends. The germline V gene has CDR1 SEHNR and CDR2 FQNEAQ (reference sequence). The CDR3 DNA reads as TGTGCCAGCAGCAGACGCCGGGACTCCCTCGATGAGCAGTTCTTC. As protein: CASSRRRDSLDEQFF.

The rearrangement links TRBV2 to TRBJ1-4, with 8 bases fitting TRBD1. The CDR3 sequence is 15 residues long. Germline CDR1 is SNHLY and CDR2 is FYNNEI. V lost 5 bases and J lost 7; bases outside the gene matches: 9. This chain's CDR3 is CASSIDQGAGEKLFF. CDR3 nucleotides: TGTGCCAGCAGTATTGACCAGGGGGCTGGTGAAAAACTGTTTTTT.

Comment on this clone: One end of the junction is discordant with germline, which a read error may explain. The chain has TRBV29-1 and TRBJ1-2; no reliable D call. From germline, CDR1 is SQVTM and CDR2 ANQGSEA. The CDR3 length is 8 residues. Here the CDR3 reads CSVEDLPF. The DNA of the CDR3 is TGCAGCGTTGAAGATCTACCCTTC.

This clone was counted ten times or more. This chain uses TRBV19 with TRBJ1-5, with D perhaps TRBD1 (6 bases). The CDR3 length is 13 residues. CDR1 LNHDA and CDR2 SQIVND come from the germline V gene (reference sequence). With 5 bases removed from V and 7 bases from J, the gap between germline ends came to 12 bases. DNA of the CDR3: TGTGCCAGTAGTTGGGGGCTCGAACAGCCCCAGCATTTT. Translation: CASSWGLEQPQHF.

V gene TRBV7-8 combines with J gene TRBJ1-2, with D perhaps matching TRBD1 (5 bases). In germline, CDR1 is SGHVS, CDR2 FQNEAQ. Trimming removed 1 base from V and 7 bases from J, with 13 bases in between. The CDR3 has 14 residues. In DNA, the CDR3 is TGTGCCAGCAGCTTAGAAGTGTCCGGGGGTGGCTACACCTTC. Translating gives CASSLEVSGGGYTF.